Sequencing of this T cell receptor beta chain was carried out in a study of cytomegalovirus exposure and HLA in healthy donors. The PCR contained 60 Vbeta and 13 Jbeta primers. The data were produced by immunoSEQ multiplex PCR, yet TCRdb's version contains in-frame clones alone and is incomplete. The repertoire holds roughly 160,000 clones, with 70% to 90% as singletons. Sequenced: PBMCs. This sequence was found in a young man in good health and CMV-seropositive.

The CDR3 DNA reads TGCGCCAGACTAGGGGGTGGCTCAACTAATGAAAAACTGTTTTTT. It encodes CARLGGGSTNEKLFF. V usage is TRBV23-1 and J usage is TRBJ1-4; a weak D match, TRBD1 (6 bases). TRBV23-1 is an open reading frame whose function is uncertain. CDR3 size: 15 residues. V was shortened by 9 bases and J by 0 bases, with 14 bases between the two germline ends.